The 26 T cell receptor beta chains presented below share a single source sample, sequenced in a study of OX40 agonist ivuxolimab in advanced cancers. TCRdb keeps only in-frame clones here, not all; method: immunoSEQ multiplex PCR. This sample yields around 50,000 clones, of which 70% to 90% are seen a single time; less than 60% belongs to the top ten. Sample: CD4+ or CD8+ T cells sorted from blood, taken in a trial of the OX40 agonist ivuxolimab. The receptors were gathered from an adult with an advanced solid tumor such as melanoma, head and neck, liver or kidney cancer.

This clone was seen only once. The rearrangement uses TRBV6-5 and TRBJ1-3, with D unclear. Germline values: CDR1 MNHEY, CDR2 SVGAGI. V gave up 0 bases and J gave up 4 bases, with 10 bases separating them. CDR3 length: 15 residues. The CDR3 DNA reads as TGTGCCAGCAGTTACTCAGGAGGAACCGGAAACACCATATATTTT. Its protein product is CASSYSGGTGNTIYF.

This clone was detected only once. The V gene is TRBV6-5, the J gene TRBJ2-1, with TRBD2 matching over 7 bases. Germline V lookup: CDR1 MNHEY, CDR2 SVGAGI. The ends lost 4 bases at V and 0 bases at J; junction bases unmatched: 0. The CDR3 length is 14 residues. CDR3 protein: CASSWGGSYNEQFF. The CDR3 region has the DNA TGTGCCAGCAGTTGGGGGGGCTCCTACAATGAGCAGTTCTTC.

This clone was seen once. CDR3 region: CASSRQGFGTEAFF. The CDR3 DNA is TGTGCCAGCAGCCGTCAGGGATTTGGCACTGAAGCTTTCTTT. This chain joins TRBV28 and TRBJ1-1; perhaps TRBD1 as D (5 bases). Germline CDR1 reads MDHEN; CDR2 reads SYDVKM. Trimming left V 6 bases short and J 4 bases short, with 15 bases between. The CDR3 loop spans 14 amino acids.

V gene TRBV7-8 combines with J gene TRBJ2-2; D perhaps matches TRBD1 (5 bases). The length of the CDR3 is 14 residues. The germline V gene encodes CDR1 SGHVS and CDR2 FQNEAQ. Trimming took off 5 bases at V and 6 bases at J, with 13 bases between the two ends. The CDR3 DNA reads TGTGCCAGCAGCGCACGCAGGGTGTCCGGGGAGCTGTTTTTT. Its protein product is CASSARRVSGELFF.

The J gene is TRBJ1-2, the V gene TRBV29-1; D is possibly TRBD1 (5 bases). The V end was cut by 4 bases, the J end by 2 bases, with 11 bases between. The CDR3 has 13 residues. Germline V gene data show CDR1 as SQVTM and CDR2 as ANQGSEA. The CDR3 region has the DNA TGCAGCGTTGTCGACAGCTGGAACTATGGCTACACCTTC. It is translated as CSVVDSWNYGYTF.

The chain couples TRBV7-9 to TRBJ2-5, with D maybe TRBD1 (5 bases). The ends were cut back, 5 bases at V and 0 bases at J, with 13 bases in the middle. The CDR3 loop spans 15 amino acids. CDR1 is SEHNR, CDR2 FQNEAQ, per germline (reference sequence). Written as DNA, the CDR3 is TGTGCCAGCAGCGAGTGGGGCCTGTACCAAGAGACCCAGTACTTC. Amino acid sequence: CASSEWGLYQETQYF. The full variable domain, its missing parts supplied by reference TRBV7-9 and TRBJ2-5, is DTGVSQNPRHKITKRGQNVTFRCDPISEHNRLYWYRQTLGQGPEFLTYFQNEAQLEKSRLLSDRFSAERPKGSFSTLEIQRTEQGDSAMYLCASSEWGLYQETQYFGPGTRLLVL.

The V call is TRBV2, the J call TRBJ2-5; D possibly corresponds to TRBD1 (8 bases). CDR1 is SNHLY and CDR2 is FYNNEI in the germline V gene. Deletions cut 0 bases from V and 0 bases from J, with 17 bases between. The CDR3 consists of 18 residues. CDR3 nucleotide sequence: TGTGCCAGCAGTGAAGCGGGGAGGGACAGGCCGAACCAAGAGACCCAGTACTTC. Encoded protein: CASSEAGRDRPNQETQYF. Together with reference TRBV2 and TRBJ2-5, the CDR3 gives the full variable domain: EPEVTQTPSHQVTQMGQEVILRCVPISNHLYFYWYRQILGQKVEFLVSFYNNEISEKSEIFDDQFSVERPDGSNFTLKIRSTKLEDSAMYFCASSEAGRDRPNQETQYFGPGTRLLVL.

The chain joins TRBV10-3 to TRBJ1-4, with 7 bases identical to TRBD1. The CDR3 sequence is 12 residues long. Trimming took 4 bases from V and 8 from J; bases not matched to a gene: 1. The germline V gene encodes CDR1 ENHRY and CDR2 SYGVKD. Here the CDR3 reads CAISAGGEKLFF. CDR3 in DNA: TGTGCCATCAGTGCAGGGGGAGAAAAACTGTTTTTT.

The J gene is TRBJ2-5, the V gene TRBV5-1; the D gene is possibly TRBD1 (5 bases). V dropped 3 bases and J dropped 0 bases, with 12 bases sitting between them. This CDR3 region has 15 residues. CDR1 is SGHRS, CDR2 YFSETQ, per germline. The CDR3 DNA follows: TGCGCCAGCAGCTCGGTCCCAGGGTACCAAGAGACCCAGTACTTC. This encodes CASSSVPGYQETQYF.

The chain recombines TRBV19 with TRBJ2-3, with D unclear. The germline gives CDR1 LNHDA, CDR2 SQIVND (reference sequence). CDR3 size: 15 residues. V was trimmed by 1 base and J by 0 bases, leaving 8 bases between them. This CDR3 is CASSIGGRSTDTQYF. The CDR3 nucleotides read TGTGCCAGTAGTATAGGTGGCAGAAGCACAGATACGCAGTATTTT. Combining the CDR3 with reference TRBV19 and TRBJ2-3 gives the whole variable domain DGGITQSPKYLFRKEGQNVTLSCEQNLNHDAMYWYRQDPGQGLRLIYYSQIVNDFQKGDIAEGYSVSREKKESFPLTVTSAQKNPTAFYLCASSIGGRSTDTQYFGPGTRLTVL.

The rearrangement links TRBV19 to TRBJ1-4, with TRBD1 as a possible D gene (6 bases). This CDR3 has 13 amino acids. Trimming stripped 8 bases from V and 5 bases from J, with 12 bases between. Looked up from germline, CDR1 is LNHDA and CDR2 is SQIVND (reference sequence). The CDR3 nucleotides are TGTGCCAGTTGTTCGGACAGCAATGAAAAACTGTTTTTT. This codes for CASCSDSNEKLFF.

The rearrangement links TRBV2 to TRBJ2-7; a weak D match, TRBD2 (6 bases). V was trimmed by 6 bases and J by 3 bases, leaving 12 bases between them. The length of the CDR3 is 13 residues. Germline lookup yields CDR1 SNHLY and CDR2 FYNNEI. The CDR3 is CASREGQGYEQYF. The CDR3 bases are TGTGCCAGCAGGGAGGGGCAGGGCTACGAGCAGTACTTC.

This chain uses TRBV27 with TRBJ2-7; D is undetermined. Germline V gene lookup returns CDR1 MNHEY and CDR2 SMNVEV (reference sequence). CDR3 length: 13 residues. V lost 2 bases and J 2 bases, leaving 7 bases between the germline ends. For the CDR3, the DNA is TGTGCCAGCAGTTTAAGCGCAGCCTACGAGCAGTACTTC. This codes for CASSLSAAYEQYF.

This clone was seen a few times. The rearrangement joins TRBV28 to TRBJ1-2; D gene ambiguous. Between the trimmed V and J ends, which lost 7 bases and 6 bases, there was a span of 15 bases. This CDR3 is built from 13 residues. Germline CDR1 MDHEN, CDR2 SYDVKM. CDR3 loop: CASTTLGRNGYTF. CDR3 DNA: TGTGCCAGCACCACCCTAGGTAGGAATGGCTACACCTTC.

The chain carries TRBV28 and TRBJ1-2; 7 bases line up with TRBD1. Germline V gene sequence: CDR1 MDHEN, CDR2 SYDVKM. With V trimmed by 5 bases and J by 7 bases, 7 bases remained unmatched. The CDR3 sequence is 13 residues long. The CDR3, as DNA: TGTGCCAGCAGTATCGACAGGGTGGGTGGCTACACCTTC. This codes for CASSIDRVGGYTF.

The CDR3 DNA reads TGTGCCAGCAGCCGGGGGCGGGGCACAGATACGCAGTATTTT. It yields the protein CASSRGRGTDTQYF. The V call is TRBV7-7, the J call TRBJ2-3, with D possibly called TRBD1 or TRBD2 (6 bases each). Germline CDR1 reads SSHAT; CDR2 reads FNYEAQ (reference sequence). The CDR3 runs to 14 residues. The germline V and J ends were trimmed by 5 bases and 1 base, with 10 bases remaining between them.

This clone was detected only a few times. V usage is TRBV9 and J usage is TRBJ1-1, with 7 bases identical to TRBD1. Trimming took 4 bases from V and 8 from J; bases not matched to a gene: 2. CDR3 length: 11 amino acids. The V gene's germline CDR1 is SGDLS and CDR2 YYNGEE. CDR3 nucleotide sequence: TGTGCCAGCAGCAAGGGGGCCGAAGCTTTCTTT. It yields the protein CASSKGAEAFF.

The genes are TRBV7-2 and TRBJ1-5, with D hard to call. This CDR3 contains 15 residues. The V gene lost 1 base and the J gene lost 1 base, with 8 bases spanning the gap. CDR1 is SGHTA and CDR2 is FQGNSA in the germline V gene. CDR3: CASSLEGTSNQPQHF. As DNA, the CDR3 is TGTGCCAGCAGCTTAGAGGGTACCAGCAATCAGCCCCAGCATTTT.

The CDR3 sequence is CASRQGADEQYF. As DNA, the CDR3 is TGTGCCAGTAGACAGGGGGCCGACGAGCAGTACTTC. The chain uses TRBV19 and TRBJ2-7; 9 bases fit TRBD1. This CDR3 region has 12 residues. With V trimmed by 6 bases and J by 5 bases, 2 bases remained unmatched. Germline values: CDR1 LNHDA, CDR2 SQIVND (reference sequence). The variable domain in full, completed from reference TRBV19 and TRBJ2-7, reads DGGITQSPKYLFRKEGQNVTLSCEQNLNHDAMYWYRQDPGQGLRLIYYSQIVNDFQKGDIAEGYSVSREKKESFPLTVTSAQKNPTAFYLCASRQGADEQYFGPGTRLTVT.

In its sample, this clone was seen once. V gene TRBV6-5 combines with J gene TRBJ2-7; TRBD2 matches 9 bases. Germline loops: CDR1 MNHEY, CDR2 SVGAGI. The CDR3 is 15 residues long. V shed 2 bases, J shed 6 bases, and the junction held 8 bases outside the gene matches. The CDR3 region has the DNA TGTGCCAGCAGTTACGGGCGGGGGGGGCTTAGCGAGCAGTACTTC. This translates into CASSYGRGGLSEQYF.

V gene TRBV5-4 combines with J gene TRBJ1-5, with D unresolved. V was trimmed by 0 bases and J by 1 base, leaving 5 bases between them. The germline V gene has CDR1 SGHNT and CDR2 YYREEE (reference sequence). The CDR3 has 14 amino acids. The CDR3 here is CASSLAGSNQPQHF. The CDR3, as DNA: TGTGCCAGCAGCTTGGCGGGCAGCAATCAGCCCCAGCATTTT.

This clone came up a few times. The V call is TRBV30, the J call TRBJ1-1, with D unresolved. CDR1 is GTSNPN and CDR2 is SVGIG in the germline V gene (reference sequence). The CDR3 loop spans 13 amino acids. V dropped 0 bases and J dropped 1 base, with 6 bases sitting between them. CDR3 residues: CAWSVLGNTEAFF. CDR3 DNA: TGTGCCTGGAGTGTACTAGGGAACACTGAAGCTTTCTTT.

In nucleotides, the CDR3 is TGTGCCAGCAGTTACTTGGGACAGGGGACAGATACGCAGTATTTT. Protein: CASSYLGQGTDTQYF. The genes are TRBV6-5 and TRBJ2-3; the match to TRBD1 covers 10 bases. The CDR3 sequence is 15 residues long. V trimming: 1 base; J trimming: 3 bases; junction bases outside the gene matches: 1. CDR1 and CDR2 from the germline V gene are MNHEY and SVGAGI.

This clone was counted between two and nine times. Sequence at one end of the junction differs from germline and may be a read error. The chain has TRBV4-1 and TRBJ1-6; D unresolved. The germline V gene encodes CDR1 MGHRA and CDR2 YSYEKL. This CDR3 has 14 amino acids. The CDR3 DNA reads as TGCGCCAGCAGACAAGATCAGCTTAATTCACCCCTCCACTTT. Residues: CASRQDQLNSPLHF.

The chain combines TRBV28 with TRBJ2-1; tentative D call: TRBD1 (7 bases). Per germline, CDR1 MDHEN and CDR2 SYDVKM. There are 11 residues in the CDR3. V dropped 7 bases and J dropped 11 bases, with 12 bases sitting between them. Here the CDR3 reads CASTQGGQQFF. CDR3 nucleotide sequence: TGTGCCAGCACGCAGGGGGGACAGCAGTTCTTC.

The V and J genes are TRBV11-2 and TRBJ2-1; 14 nucleotides agree with TRBD2. The CDR3 extends over 17 amino acids. V shed 5 bases, J shed 4 bases, and the junction held 7 bases outside the gene matches. CDR1 SGHAT and CDR2 FQNNGV come from the germline V gene. The CDR3 bases are TGTGCCAGCAGCCAGGGACTAGCGGGGGAACTGTACAATGAGCAGTTCTTC. It translates to CASSQGLAGELYNEQFF. Variable domain in full (rest from reference TRBV11-2 and TRBJ2-1): EAGVAQSPRYKIIEKRQSVAFWCNPISGHATLYWYQQILGQGPKLLIQFQNNGVVDDSQLPKDRFSAERLKGVDSTLKIQPAKLEDSAVYLCASSQGLAGELYNEQFFGPGTRLTVL.